This is a list of T cell receptor beta chains from one sample in a study of T cell changes during pregnancy in multiple sclerosis. Only in-frame clones appear in the TCRdb table, and some are missing; sequencing was by immunoSEQ multiplex PCR. The repertoire holds roughly 45,000 clones, with 85% to 90% as singletons. The specimen was peripheral blood, collected in the second trimester of pregnancy. Receptor source: a female donor in good health, enrolled as a control in a pregnancy study. The CDR3 runs from the conserved cysteine through the conserved F or W. A D gene is named only where the DNA matches it firmly. A row's size may be missing; if present it is once, few, many or a size class.

TRBV19	TRBD1	-	TRBJ1-1	TGTGCCAGTACCCTGGGACAGGGGGCGTTTGAAGCTTTCTTT	CASTLGQGAFEAFF
TRBV19	TRBD2	-	TRBJ2-5	TGTGCCAGTACCGCGGGGGACCGGGGGGGCCAGTACTTC	CASTAGDRGGQYF
TRBV15	TRBD2	-	TRBJ2-2	TGTGCCACCAGCAGCCGAGGACTAGCGGGGGCCGCGAACACCGGGGAGCTGTTTTTT	CATSSRGLAGAANTGELFF
TRBV6-5	TRBD1	-	TRBJ1-2	TGTGCCAGCAGTTACGGACAGGGGATAACCTTCTATGGCTACACCTTC	CASSYGQGITFYGYTF
TRBV6-6	-	-	TRBJ1-1	TGTGCTCAGACTAGGGGGGGTAAGGACACTGAAGCTTTCTTT	CAQTRGGKDTEAFF
TRBV19	-	-	TRBJ1-2	TGTGCCAGTCGGGAATTCTATGGCTACACCTTC	CASREFYGYTF
TRBV20-1	-	few	TRBJ1-1	TGCCTGACAGACATGAACACTGAAGCTTTCTTT	CLTDMNTEAFF
TRBV7-9	TRBD1	-	TRBJ2-7	TGTGCCAGCAGCGCCAGCTACGGGACAGGGGGGCAGTACTTC	CASSASYGTGGQYF
TRBV18	-	-	TRBJ1-5	TGTGCCAGCTCACCATCTCCCAATCAGCCCCAGCATTTT	CASSPSPNQPQHF
TRBV6-5	-	few	TRBJ2-7	TGTGCCAGCAGCCGATTTAAGGGGGAGGAGCAGTACTTC	CASSRFKGEEQYF
TRBV6-1	-	-	TRBJ2-1	TGTGCCAGCAGCCCCCCCAGGGGACGGGATGAGCAGTTCTTC	CASSPPRGRDEQFF
TRBV13	-	-	TRBJ1-4	TGTGCCAGCAGCGCCAAGAGAGTATACGAAAAACTGTTTTTT	CASSAKRVYEKLFF
TRBV7-9	TRBD2	-	TRBJ2-1	TGTGCCAGCAGCCAACGGGGAGCGGGGGCTTCCTACAATGAGCAGTTCTTC	CASSQRGAGASYNEQFF
TRBV19	TRBD1	-	TRBJ1-5	TGTGCCAGTAGTATTGGCCGGCCACAGGGGGGTCAGCCCCAGCATTTT	CASSIGRPQGGQPQHF
TRBV15	TRBD1	-	TRBJ2-2	TGTGCCACCAGCAGAGATTTAGTGACAGGGGGAACCGGGGAGCTGTTTTTT	CATSRDLVTGGTGELFF
TRBV5-1	-	once	TRBJ1-2	TGCGCCAGCAGCCCGTTTCAAGGGGACAATGGCTACACCTTC	CASSPFQGDNGYTF
TRBV29-1	-	-	TRBJ2-1	TGCAGCGTTGAAGATCGTTTAAACCCGGTGCGGGAGCAGTTCTTC	CSVEDRLNPVREQFF
TRBV29-1	TRBD2	once	TRBJ2-2	TGCAGCGTTTTTCCGGGACTAGCGGCGGACACCGGGGAGCTGTTTTTT	CSVFPGLAADTGELFF
TRBV19	TRBD2	-	TRBJ2-1	TGTGCCAGTAGTATCCCTGCCGGGACTAGCGACAATGAGCAGTTCTTC	CASSIPAGTSDNEQFF
TRBV7-2	-	-	TRBJ2-7	TGTGCCAGCAGCGCACAGGGATACGAGCAGTACTTC	CASSAQGYEQYF
TRBV6-5	TRBD1	-	TRBJ1-4	TGTGCCAGCAGACTCAGGGGGCCTGGGGACGAAAAACTGTTTTTT	CASRLRGPGDEKLFF
TRBV2	-	-	TRBJ1-1	TGTGCCAGCAGGGTCACAGAGAACACTGAAGCTTTCTTT	CASRVTENTEAFF
TRBV27	-	-	TRBJ1-3	TGTGCCAGCAGTGCCATTCAGGGTTCTGGAAACACCATATATTTT	CASSAIQGSGNTIYF
TRBV29-1	TRBD1	-	TRBJ2-6	TGCAGCGTTGAAGGCCACCGGGACAGGGGGGCTGGGGCCAACGTCCTGACTTTC	CSVEGHRDRGAGANVLTF
TRBV29-1	-	-	TRBJ1-2	TGCAGCGTTGATGTCAGGGTGGACTATGGCTACACCTTC	CSVDVRVDYGYTF
TRBV18	-	-	TRBJ1-1	TGTGCCAGCTCACCTGGGACGACGGGGGCTGAAGCTTTCTTT	CASSPGTTGAEAFF
TRBV11-2	-	once	TRBJ1-2	TGTGCCAGCAGCTATAGGAGGGGGGGGCCTGGCTACACCTTC	CASSYRRGGPGYTF
TRBV30	TRBD1	-	TRBJ2-7	TGTGCCTGGAGACCAGGGGGTTACGCAAGCTCCTACGAGCAGTACTTC	CAWRPGGYASSYEQYF
TRBV18	-	-	TRBJ2-2	TGTGCCAGCTCTAAGGCCGGGGGCACCGGGGAGCTGTTTTTT	CASSKAGGTGELFF
TRBV28	-	once	TRBJ2-2	TGTGCCAGCAGTTCCGTCGGGCAGGGTAACACCGGGGAGCTGTTTTTT	CASSSVGQGNTGELFF
TRBV29-1	-	-	TRBJ2-1	TGCAGCGGGGGACTGGGGCTCCCGGAGCAGTTCTTC	CSGGLGLPEQFF